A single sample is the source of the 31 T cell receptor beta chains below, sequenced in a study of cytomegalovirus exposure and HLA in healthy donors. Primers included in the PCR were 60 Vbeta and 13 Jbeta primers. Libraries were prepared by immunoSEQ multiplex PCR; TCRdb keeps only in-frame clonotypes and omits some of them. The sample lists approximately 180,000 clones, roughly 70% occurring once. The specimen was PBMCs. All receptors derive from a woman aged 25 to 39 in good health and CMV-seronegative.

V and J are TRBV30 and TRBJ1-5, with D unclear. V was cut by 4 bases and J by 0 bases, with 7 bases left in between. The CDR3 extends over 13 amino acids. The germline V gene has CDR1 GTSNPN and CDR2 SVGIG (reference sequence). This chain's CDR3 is CAWTDYSNQPQHF. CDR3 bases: TGTGCCTGGACAGACTATAGCAATCAGCCCCAGCATTTT.

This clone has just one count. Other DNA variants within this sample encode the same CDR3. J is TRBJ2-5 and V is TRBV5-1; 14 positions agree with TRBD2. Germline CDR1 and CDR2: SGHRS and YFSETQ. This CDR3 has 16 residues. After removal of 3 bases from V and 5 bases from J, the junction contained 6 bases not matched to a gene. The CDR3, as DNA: TGCGCCAGCAGCTCCGGACTAGCGGGAGGATTGGAGACCCAGTACTTC. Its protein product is CASSSGLAGGLETQYF.

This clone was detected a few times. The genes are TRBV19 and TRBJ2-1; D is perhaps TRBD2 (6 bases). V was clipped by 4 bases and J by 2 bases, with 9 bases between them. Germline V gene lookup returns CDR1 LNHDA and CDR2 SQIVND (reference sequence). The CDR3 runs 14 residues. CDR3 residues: CASSNGGTYNEQFF. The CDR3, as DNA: TGTGCCAGTAGTAACGGGGGAACCTACAATGAGCAGTTCTTC.

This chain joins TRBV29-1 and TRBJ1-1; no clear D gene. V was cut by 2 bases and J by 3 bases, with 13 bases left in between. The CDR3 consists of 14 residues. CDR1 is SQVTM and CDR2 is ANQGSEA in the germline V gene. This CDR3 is CSVELPARDTEAFF. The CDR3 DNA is TGCAGCGTTGAACTTCCTGCCCGGGACACTGAAGCTTTCTTT.

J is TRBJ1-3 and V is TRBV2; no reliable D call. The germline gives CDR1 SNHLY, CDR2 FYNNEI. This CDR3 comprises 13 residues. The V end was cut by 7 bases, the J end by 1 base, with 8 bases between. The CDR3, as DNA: TGTGCCAGCATGAGTTTTTCTGGAAACACCATATATTTT. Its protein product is CASMSFSGNTIYF.

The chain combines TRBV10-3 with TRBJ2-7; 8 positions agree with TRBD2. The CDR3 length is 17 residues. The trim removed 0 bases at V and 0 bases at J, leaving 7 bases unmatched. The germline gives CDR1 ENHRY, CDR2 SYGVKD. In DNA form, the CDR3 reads TGTGCCATCAGTGAGTCGACCTCTGCGGGAGGCTCCTACGAGCAGTACTTC. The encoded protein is CAISESTSAGGSYEQYF.

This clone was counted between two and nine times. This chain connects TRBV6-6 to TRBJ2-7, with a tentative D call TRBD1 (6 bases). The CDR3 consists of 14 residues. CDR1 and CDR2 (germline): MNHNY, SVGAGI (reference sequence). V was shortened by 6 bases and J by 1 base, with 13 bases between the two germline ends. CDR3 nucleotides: TGTGCCAGCAGACTCCAACAGGGATCCTACGAGCAGTACTTC. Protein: CASRLQQGSYEQYF.

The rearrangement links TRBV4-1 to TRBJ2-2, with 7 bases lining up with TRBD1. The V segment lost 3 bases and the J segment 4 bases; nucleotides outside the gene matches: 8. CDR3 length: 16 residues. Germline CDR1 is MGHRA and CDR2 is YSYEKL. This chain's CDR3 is CASSHPGQGVTGELFF. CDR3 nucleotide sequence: TGCGCCAGCAGCCACCCAGGGCAGGGGGTCACCGGGGAGCTGTTTTTT.

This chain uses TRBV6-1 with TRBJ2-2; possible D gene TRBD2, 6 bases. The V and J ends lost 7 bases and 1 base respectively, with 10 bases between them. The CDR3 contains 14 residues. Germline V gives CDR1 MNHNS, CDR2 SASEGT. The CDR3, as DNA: TGTGCCAGCACCCGGGGGAGGAACACCGGGGAGCTGTTTTTT. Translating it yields CASTRGRNTGELFF.

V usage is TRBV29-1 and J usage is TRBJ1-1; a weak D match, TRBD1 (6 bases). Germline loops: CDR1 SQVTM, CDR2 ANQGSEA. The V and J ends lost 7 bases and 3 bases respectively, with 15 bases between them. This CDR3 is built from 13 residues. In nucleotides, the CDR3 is TGCAGCGCCGACACAGGGTCCGACACTGAAGCTTTCTTT. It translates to CSADTGSDTEAFF.

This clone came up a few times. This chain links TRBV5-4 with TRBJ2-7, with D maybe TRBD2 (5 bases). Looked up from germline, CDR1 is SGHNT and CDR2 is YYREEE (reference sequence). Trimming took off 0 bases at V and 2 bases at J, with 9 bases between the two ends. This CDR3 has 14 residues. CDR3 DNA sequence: TGTGCCAGCAGCTTGGAGGGAGTCCCCTACGAGCAGTACTTC. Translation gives CASSLEGVPYEQYF.

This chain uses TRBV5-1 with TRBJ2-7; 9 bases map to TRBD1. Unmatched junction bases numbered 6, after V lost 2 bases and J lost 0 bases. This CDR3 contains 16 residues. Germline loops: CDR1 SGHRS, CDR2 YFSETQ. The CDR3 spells CASSFFWTGASYEQYF. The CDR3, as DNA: TGCGCCAGCAGCTTTTTTTGGACAGGGGCCTCCTACGAGCAGTACTTC.

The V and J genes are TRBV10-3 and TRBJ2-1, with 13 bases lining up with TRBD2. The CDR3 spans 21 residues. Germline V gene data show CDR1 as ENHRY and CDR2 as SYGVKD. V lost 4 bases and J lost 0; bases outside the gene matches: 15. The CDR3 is CAISGSGPGLAGKSSYNEQFF. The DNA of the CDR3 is TGTGCCATCAGTGGTAGTGGGCCGGGACTAGCGGGAAAGAGCTCCTACAATGAGCAGTTCTTC.

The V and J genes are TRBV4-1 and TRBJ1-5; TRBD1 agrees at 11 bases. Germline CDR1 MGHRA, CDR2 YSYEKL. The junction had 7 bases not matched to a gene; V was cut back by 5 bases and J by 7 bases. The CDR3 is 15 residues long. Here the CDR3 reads CASSATGTGGQPQHF. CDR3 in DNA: TGCGCCAGCAGCGCAACCGGGACAGGGGGACAGCCCCAGCATTTT.

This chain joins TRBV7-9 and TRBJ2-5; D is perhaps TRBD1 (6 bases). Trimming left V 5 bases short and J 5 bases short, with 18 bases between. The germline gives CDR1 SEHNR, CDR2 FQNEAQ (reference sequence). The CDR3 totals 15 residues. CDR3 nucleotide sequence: TGTGCCAGCAGCCGAATACAGGGAAAATCGGAGACCCAGTACTTC. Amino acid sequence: CASSRIQGKSETQYF.

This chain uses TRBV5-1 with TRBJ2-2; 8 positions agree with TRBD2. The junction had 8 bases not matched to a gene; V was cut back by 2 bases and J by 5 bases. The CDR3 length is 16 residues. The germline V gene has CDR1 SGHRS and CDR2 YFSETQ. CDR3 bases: TGCGCCAGCAGCTTTGGCGGGGGGCCGCGGACCGGGGAGCTGTTTTTT. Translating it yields CASSFGGGPRTGELFF.

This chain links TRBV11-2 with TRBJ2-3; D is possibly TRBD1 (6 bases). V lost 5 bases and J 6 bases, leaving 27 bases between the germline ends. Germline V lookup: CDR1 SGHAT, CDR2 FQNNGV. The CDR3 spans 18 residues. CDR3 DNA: TGTGCCAGCAGCCAACACCCGTTAACAGGGAAAGTCGAGGATACGCAGTATTTT. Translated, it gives CASSQHPLTGKVEDTQYF.

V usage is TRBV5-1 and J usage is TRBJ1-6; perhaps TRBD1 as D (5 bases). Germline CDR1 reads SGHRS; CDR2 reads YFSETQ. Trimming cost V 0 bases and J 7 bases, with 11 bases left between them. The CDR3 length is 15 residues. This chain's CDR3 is CASSLGRGGNSPLHF. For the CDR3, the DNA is TGCGCCAGCAGCTTGGGTAGGGGAGGCAATTCACCCCTCCACTTT.

The CDR3 coding sequence is TGTGCCAGCAGCGTATCTTCGGGGGGCAACGAATTCTTC. It translates to CASSVSSGGNEFF. The rearrangement uses TRBV9 and TRBJ2-1; maybe TRBD2 (7 bases). V shed 1 base and J shed 16 bases, with 18 bases lying between them. CDR1 and CDR2 from the germline V gene are SGDLS and YYNGEE. The CDR3 loop spans 13 amino acids.

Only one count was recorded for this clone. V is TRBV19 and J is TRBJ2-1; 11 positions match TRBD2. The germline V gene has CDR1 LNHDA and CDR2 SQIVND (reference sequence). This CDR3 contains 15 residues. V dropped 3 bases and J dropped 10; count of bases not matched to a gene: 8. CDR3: CASSILAGGLKEQFF. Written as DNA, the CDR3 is TGTGCCAGTAGTATCCTAGCGGGAGGACTCAAGGAGCAGTTCTTC.

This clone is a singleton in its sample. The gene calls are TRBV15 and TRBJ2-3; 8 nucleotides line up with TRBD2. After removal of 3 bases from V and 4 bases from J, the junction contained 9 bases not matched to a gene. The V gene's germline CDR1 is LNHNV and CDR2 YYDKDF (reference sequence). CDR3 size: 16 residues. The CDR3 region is CATSRGTGGRADTQYF. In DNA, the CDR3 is TGTGCCACCAGCAGGGGGACGGGGGGGCGGGCAGATACGCAGTATTTT.

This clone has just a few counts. CDR3 loop: CASSDYTSAYNEQFF. CDR3 DNA sequence: TGCGCCAGCAGTGACTACACTAGCGCCTACAATGAGCAGTTCTTC. The J gene is TRBJ2-1, the V gene TRBV10-2; 7 bases fit TRBD2. The length of the CDR3 is 15 residues. Germline lookup yields CDR1 WSHSY and CDR2 SAAADI. V trimming: 3 bases; J trimming: 2 bases; junction bases outside the gene matches: 4.

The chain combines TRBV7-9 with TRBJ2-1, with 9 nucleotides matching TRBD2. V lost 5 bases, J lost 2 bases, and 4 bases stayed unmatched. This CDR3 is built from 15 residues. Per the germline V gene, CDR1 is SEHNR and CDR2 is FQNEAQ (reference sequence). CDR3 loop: CASSTGTSPYNEQFF. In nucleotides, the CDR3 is TGTGCCAGCAGCACCGGGACTAGCCCCTACAATGAGCAGTTCTTC.

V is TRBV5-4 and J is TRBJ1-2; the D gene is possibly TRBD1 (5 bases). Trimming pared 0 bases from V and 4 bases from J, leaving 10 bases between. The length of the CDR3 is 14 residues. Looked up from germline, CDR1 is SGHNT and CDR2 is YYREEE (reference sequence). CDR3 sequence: CASSLDRLSYGYTF. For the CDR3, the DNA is TGTGCCAGCAGCTTGGACAGGCTCAGCTATGGCTACACCTTC.

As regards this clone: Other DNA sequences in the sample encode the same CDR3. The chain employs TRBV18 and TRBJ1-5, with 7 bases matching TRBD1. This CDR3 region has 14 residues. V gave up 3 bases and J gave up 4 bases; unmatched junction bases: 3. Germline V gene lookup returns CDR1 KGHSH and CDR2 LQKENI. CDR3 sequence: CASSPRQGNQPQHF. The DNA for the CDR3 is TGTGCCAGCTCACCTCGACAGGGAAATCAGCCCCAGCATTTT. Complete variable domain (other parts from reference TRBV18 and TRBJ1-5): NAGVMQNPRHLVRRRGQEARLRCSPMKGHSHVYWYRQLPEEGLKFMVYLQKENIIDESGMPKERFSAEFPKEGPSILRIQQVVRGDSAAYFCASSPRQGNQPQHFGDGTRLSIL.

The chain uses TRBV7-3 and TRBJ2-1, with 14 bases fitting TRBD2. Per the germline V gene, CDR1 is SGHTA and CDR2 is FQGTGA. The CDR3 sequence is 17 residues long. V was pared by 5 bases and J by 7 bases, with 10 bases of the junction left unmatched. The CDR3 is CASSPLGLAGGMNEQFF. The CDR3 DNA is TGTGCCAGCAGCCCCTTAGGACTAGCGGGAGGTATGAATGAGCAGTTCTTC. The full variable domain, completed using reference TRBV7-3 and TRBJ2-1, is GAGVSQTPSNKVTEKGKYVELRCDPISGHTALYWYRQSLGQGPEFLIYFQGTGAADDSGLPNDRFFAVRPEGSVSTLKIQRTERGDSAVYLCASSPLGLAGGMNEQFFGPGTRLTVL.

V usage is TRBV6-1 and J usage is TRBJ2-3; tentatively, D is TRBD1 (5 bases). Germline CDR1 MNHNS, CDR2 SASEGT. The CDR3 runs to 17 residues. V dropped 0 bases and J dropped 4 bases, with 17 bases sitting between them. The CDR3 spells CASSEAFRTPWADTQYF. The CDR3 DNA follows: TGTGCCAGCAGTGAAGCGTTTCGGACACCCTGGGCAGATACGCAGTATTTT.

CDR3: CASSQGQGARNTIYF. The CDR3 coding sequence is TGTGCCAGCAGCCAGGGACAGGGGGCGAGAAACACCATATATTTT. The chain joins TRBV5-4 to TRBJ1-3; the match to TRBD1 covers 12 bases. Germline trimming cut 4 bases from V and 5 bases from J; bases unmatched to any gene: 4. The CDR3 is 15 residues long. The germline V gene has CDR1 SGHNT and CDR2 YYREEE (reference sequence).

CDR3 sequence: CASSISQGPNTEAFF. CDR3 bases: TGTGCCAGTAGTATTTCACAGGGACCGAACACTGAAGCTTTCTTT. This sequence joins TRBV19 and TRBJ1-1; D might be TRBD1 (6 bases). Looked up from germline, CDR1 is LNHDA and CDR2 is SQIVND (reference sequence). This CDR3 is 15 amino acids long. Trimming shortened V by 3 bases and J by 1 base, and 12 bases separated the two germline ends.

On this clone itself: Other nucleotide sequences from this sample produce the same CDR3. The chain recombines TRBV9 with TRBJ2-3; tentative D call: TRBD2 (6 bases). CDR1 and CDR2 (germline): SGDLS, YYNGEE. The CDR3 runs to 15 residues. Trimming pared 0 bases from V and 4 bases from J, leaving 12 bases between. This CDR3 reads CASSVGPGEADTQYF. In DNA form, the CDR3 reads TGTGCCAGCAGCGTAGGTCCGGGGGAAGCAGATACGCAGTATTTT.

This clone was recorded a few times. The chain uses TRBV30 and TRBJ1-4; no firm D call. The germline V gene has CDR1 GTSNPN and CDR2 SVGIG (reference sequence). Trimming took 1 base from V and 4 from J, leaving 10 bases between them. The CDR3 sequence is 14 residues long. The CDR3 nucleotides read TGTGCCTGGAGTGGTCAGCGGTATAATGAAAAACTGTTTTTT. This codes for CAWSGQRYNEKLFF.